One and the same sample provided the 6 T cell receptor beta chains below, sequenced in a study of cytomegalovirus exposure and HLA in healthy donors. Produced via immunoSEQ multiplex PCR; TCRdb's table is partial and in-frame only. This table holds approximately 170,000 clones, roughly 84% found once. Sequences were obtained from PBMCs. The receptors were sampled from a man in his thirties or forties in good health and CMV-seropositive.

In its sample, this clone was seen once. The chain couples TRBV5-8 to TRBJ2-2, with 8 nucleotides matching TRBD1. The germline gives CDR1 SGHTS, CDR2 YDEGEE. The CDR3 has 16 residues. J lost 4 bases, V lost 4 bases, and 9 bases had no gene match. DNA for the CDR3: TGTGCCAGCAGCCCTGGACAGGGATCGGGCACCGGGGAGCTGTTTTTT. Amino acids: CASSPGQGSGTGELFF.

In this sample, this clone turned up many times. The chain uses TRBV6-4 and TRBJ2-3; weak D call: TRBD2 (6 bases). Trimming left V 4 bases short and J 1 base short, with 6 bases between. CDR1 is MRHNA and CDR2 is SNTAGT in the germline V gene. This CDR3 is 13 amino acids long. The CDR3 bases are TGTGCCAGCAGTGCTAGCGGCACAGATACGCAGTATTTT. This gives the protein CASSASGTDTQYF.

The chain couples TRBV30 to TRBJ1-4, with D tentatively TRBD1 (5 bases). V shed 1 base and J shed 7 bases, with 13 bases lying between them. This CDR3 comprises 14 residues. The V gene's germline CDR1 is GTSNPN and CDR2 SVGIG (reference sequence). CDR3 loop: CAWSGIGGVEKLFF. The CDR3 DNA is TGTGCCTGGAGTGGGATCGGGGGGGTTGAAAAACTGTTTTTT.

V gene TRBV15 combines with J gene TRBJ2-3; a weak D match, TRBD2 (5 bases). V was cut by 0 bases and J by 2 bases, with 9 bases left in between. This CDR3 comprises 15 residues. The germline gives CDR1 LNHNV, CDR2 YYDKDF (reference sequence). CDR3 amino acids: CATSRDGIVTDTQYF. DNA for the CDR3: TGTGCCACCAGCAGAGACGGGATCGTCACAGATACGCAGTATTTT.

This clone appeared a single time. The genes are TRBV11-3 and TRBJ2-1; no clear D gene. The ends were cut back, 3 bases at V and 6 bases at J, with 6 bases in the middle. There are 12 residues in the CDR3. CDR1 and CDR2 from the germline V gene are SGHNT and YENEEA. The CDR3 nucleotides are TGTGCCAGCAGCTTCAGATCCAATGAGCAGTTCTTC. It is translated as CASSFRSNEQFF.

The genes are TRBV28 and TRBJ2-5; 11 positions match TRBD2. The CDR3 contains 15 residues. CDR1 is MDHEN, CDR2 SYDVKM, per germline. Losses at the gene ends were 3 bases for V and 5 bases for J; bases not matched to a gene: 5. Here the CDR3 DNA reads TGTGCCAGCAGTTTTAGCGGGGGGGCCGCGGAGACCCAGTACTTC. Translation: CASSFSGGAAETQYF.